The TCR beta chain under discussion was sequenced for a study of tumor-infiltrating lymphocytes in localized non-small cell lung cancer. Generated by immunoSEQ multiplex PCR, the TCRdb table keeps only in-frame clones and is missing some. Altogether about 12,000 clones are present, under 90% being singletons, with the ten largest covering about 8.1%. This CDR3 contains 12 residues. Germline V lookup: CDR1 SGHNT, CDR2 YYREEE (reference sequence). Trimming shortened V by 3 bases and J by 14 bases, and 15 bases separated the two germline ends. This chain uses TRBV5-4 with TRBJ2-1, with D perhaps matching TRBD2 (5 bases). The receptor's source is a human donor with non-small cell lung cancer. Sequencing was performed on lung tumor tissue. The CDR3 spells CASSSDSTREFF. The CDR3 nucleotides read TGTGCCAGCAGCTCGGACTCTACGCGGGAGTTCTTC.